A selection of T cell receptor beta chains follows, all from one sample in a study of read filtering for tumor transcriptome and immune sequencing. TCRdb ran MiXCR on the reads and lists one entry per CDR3 protein. The sample shows fewer than 100,000 distinct CDR3 sequences, about 12% of them seen only once. Sample: a population of CD138-negative cells sorted from bone marrow. These receptor sequences come from a donor at least 40 years old with multiple myeloma. CDR3s include the opening cysteine and the closing phenylalanine or tryptophan. The D gene is left open where the match is weak. Some rows mark clone size as missing; the rest say once, few, many or name a class of expanded clone.

NA TRBJ2-7 TRBV2 many CASTAGTPVSYEQYF TGTGCCAGCACCGCGGGGACCCCCGTCTCCTACGAGCAGTACTTC
TRBD1 TRBJ2-7 TRBV3-1 NA CASSHRMDRGRFSYEQYF TGTGCCAGCAGCCATCGTATGGACAGGGGTCGTTTTTCCTACGAGCAGTACTTC
NA TRBJ2-7 TRBV21-1 many CASSKARLAGAYEQYF TGTGCCAGCAGCAAAGCCCGACTAGCGGGAGCCTACGAGCAGTACTTC
TRBD1 TRBJ2-5 TRBV20-1 many CSARVTGEETQYF TGCAGTGCTAGAGTTACAGGGGAGGAGACCCAGTACTTC
NA TRBJ2-1 TRBV27 NA CASSLKKTSYEQFF TGTGCCAGCAGTTTAAAAAAAACGAGCTATGAGCAGTTCTTC
NA TRBJ1-5 TRBV5-6 few CASSLAPDQPQHF TGTGCCAGCAGCTTGGCCCCGGATCAGCCCCAGCATTTT
NA TRBJ2-2 TRBV19 many CASISANTGELFF TGTGCCAGTATTTCGGCGAACACCGGGGAGCTGTTTTTT
NA TRBJ1-1 TRBV20-1 many CSKRAGPTEAFF TGCAGCAAACGAGCCGGACCCACTGAAGCTTTCTTT
NA TRBJ2-1 TRBV19 many CATRERSNSYNEQFF TGTGCCACCAGAGAGCGGTCCAACTCCTACAATGAGCAGTTCTTC
TRBD1 TRBJ2-1 TRBV12-5 many CASGPMTGTSYNEQFF TGTGCTAGTGGTCCAATGACAGGGACGTCCTACAATGAGCAGTTCTTC
NA TRBJ2-3 TRBV11-2 many CASSHKGGNWDTQYF TGTGCCAGCAGCCATAAAGGTGGTAATTGGGATACGCAGTATTTT
TRBD1 TRBJ1-1 TRBV6-1 NA CASRSGGERNTEAFF TGTGCCAGCAGATCAGGGGGCGAAAGGAACACTGAAGCTTTCTTT
NA TRBJ2-1 TRBV28 NA CASSDLTRADSTEQFF TGTGCCAGCAGCGATCTAACAAGGGCGGACTCGACGGAGCAGTTCTTC
TRBD1 TRBJ2-1 TRBV5-1 many CASSLGQGADNEQFF TGCGCCAGCAGCTTGGGACAGGGGGCGGACAATGAGCAGTTCTTC
NA TRBJ2-2 TRBV29-1 many CSAQGPASNTGELFF TGCAGCGCACAGGGTCCGGCGTCTAACACCGGGGAGCTGTTTTTT
TRBD2 TRBJ2-3 TRBV7-3 many CASSQAGGRGTQYF TGTGCCAGCAGCCAAGCGGGAGGCAGGGGTACGCAGTATTTT
NA TRBJ2-2 TRBV7-9 many CASSFPSGELFF TGTGCCAGCTCCTTTCCGTCCGGGGAGCTGTTTTTT
NA TRBJ2-7 TRBV7-8 many CASSPRQDSYEQYF TGTGCCAGCAGCCCCCGACAGGACTCCTACGAGCAGTACTTC
NA TRBJ2-7 TRBV5-1 many CASSLPGAYEQYF TGCGCCAGCAGCTTGCCAGGGGCCTACGAGCAGTACTTC
NA TRBJ2-1 TRBV7-9 many CASSFQLSGLSYNEQFF TGTGCCAGCAGTTTCCAGCTTAGCGGCCTCTCCTACAATGAGCAGTTCTTC
NA TRBJ1-3 TRBV7-9 many CASSLASGGNTIYF TGTGCCAGCAGCTTAGCGAGCGGTGGAAACACCATATATTTT
NA TRBJ2-6 TRBV19 many CATLASFSGANVLTF TGTGCCACACTGGCGTCGTTCTCTGGGGCCAACGTCCTGACTTTC
NA TRBJ2-5 TRBV20-1 few CSAGPGGQRQETQYF TGCAGTGCTGGGCCAGGCGGGCAGCGCCAAGAGACCCAGTACTTC
NA TRBJ2-7 TRBV20-1 many CSASPGVGGQYF TGCAGTGCTAGTCCGGGCGTCGGCGGGCAGTACTTC
TRBD1 TRBJ2-7 TRBV25-1 many CASSEYLGQGGEQYF TGTGCCAGCAGTGAATACTTGGGACAGGGAGGCGAGCAGTACTTC
NA TRBJ2-3 TRBV24-1 many CATSFGQASTDTQYF TGTGCCACCAGTTTTGGGCAGGCTAGCACAGATACGCAGTATTTT
NA TRBJ2-3 TRBV5-6 many CASSYSGTRSTDTQYF TGTGCCAGCAGCTACAGCGGGACACGAAGCACAGATACGCAGTATTTT
TRBD2 TRBJ2-5 TRBV7-7 NA CASSLARGSDETQYF TGTGCTAGCAGCTTAGCGCGCGGGAGCGATGAGACCCAGTACTTC
TRBD2 TRBJ2-3 TRBV5-1 NA CASSGTGRGDTQYF TGCGCCAGCAGCGGGACTGGGAGGGGAGATACGCAGTATTTT
TRBD2 TRBJ2-1 TRBV4-1 many CASSQGSGRMYNEQFF TGCGCCAGCAGCCAAGGGAGCGGGAGAATGTACAATGAGCAGTTCTTC
NA TRBJ2-1 TRBV21-1 many CASSLYRYGQFF TGTGCCAGCAGCCTTTACAGGTATGGGCAGTTCTTC
TRBD1 TRBJ2-2 TRBV28 many CASSLNRRVAQGATGELFF TGTGCCAGCAGTTTAAACAGACGGGTGGCACAGGGGGCCACCGGGGAGCTGTTTTTT
NA TRBJ1-6 TRBV6-5 many CASSQTLVSPLHF TGTGCCAGCAGTCAAACTCTGGTATCACCCCTCCACTTT
TRBD2 TRBJ2-2 TRBV10-2 few CASSESILAGDLRTGELFF TGCGCCAGCAGTGAGTCGATATTAGCGGGAGATCTTAGGACCGGGGAGCTGTTTTTT
TRBD1 TRBJ2-1 TRBV5-1 many CASSLMGTGDNEQFF TGCGCCAGCAGCTTGATGGGGACAGGCGACAATGAGCAGTTCTTC
NA TRBJ2-5 TRBV6-6 many CASSYPSAGQETQYF TGTGCCAGCAGTTATCCCAGCGCGGGCCAAGAGACCCAGTACTTC
NA TRBJ2-7 TRBV7-6 once CASSLAGAGSSYEQYF TGTGCCAGCAGCTTAGCGGGGGCCGGAAGCTCCTACGAGCAGTACTTC
NA TRBJ1-1 TRBV29-1 many CSVVELNTEASF TGCAGCGTCGTGGAGTTGAACACTGAAGCTTCCTTT
NA TRBJ1-1 TRBV4-1 NA CASSQELGSRGAEAFF TGCGCCAGCAGCCAAGAATTAGGGTCCAGGGGCGCTGAAGCTTTCTTT
NA TRBJ1-5 TRBV6-2/TRBV6-3 many CASSGPVRGQPQHF TGTGCCAGCAGTGGACCCGTGAGGGGCCAGCCCCAGCATTTT
NA TRBJ2-5 TRBV6-6 NA CASRATGRGQETQYF TGTGCCAGCAGGGCGACGGGGCGGGGCCAAGAGACCCAGTACTTC
TRBD2 TRBJ2-5 TRBV20-1 many CSARDMAGGTSVGTQYF TGCAGTGCTAGAGATATGGCTGGTGGGACTAGCGTCGGGACCCAGTACTTC
NA TRBJ1-5 TRBV18 many CASSPTAFNQPQHF TGTGCCAGCTCACCGACAGCATTTAATCAGCCCCAGCATTTT
NA TRBJ2-7 TRBV21-1 many CASSKGFCRDSAYEQYF TGTGCCAGCAGCAAAGGATTTTGCCGGGACTCGGCCTACGAGCAGTACTTC
NA TRBJ2-1 TRBV29-1 NA CSVVSPLSHDEQFF TGCAGCGTTGTCAGTCCTTTATCCCACGATGAGCAGTTCTTC
NA TRBJ1-1 TRBV29-1 many CSVGWVEAFF TGCAGCGTCGGGTGGGTTGAAGCTTTCTTT
TRBD2 TRBJ2-1 TRBV20-1 many CSASLMAGGSYNEQFF TGCAGTGCTAGTTTAATGGCGGGAGGAAGCTACAATGAGCAGTTCTTC
TRBD2 TRBJ2-1 TRBV5-1 many CASSLIRTSIYEQFF TGCGCCAGCAGCTTGATTAGGACTAGCATTTATGAGCAGTTCTTC
NA TRBJ2-3 TRBV5-1 NA CASSVTDTQYF TGCGCCAGCAGCGTTACAGATACGCAGTATTTT
TRBD2 TRBJ2-3 TRBV25-1 many CASSGPFAVAGGGLGDTQYF TGTGCCAGCAGTGGCCCCTTTGCTGTAGCGGGAGGTGGTTTAGGAGATACGCAGTATTTT
NA TRBJ1-5 TRBV4-1 NA CAGSQDPEGTQPQHF TGCGCCGGTAGCCAAGATCCCGAGGGCACCCAGCCCCAGCATTTT
NA TRBJ2-7 TRBV11-2 many CASSLDLTSASSYEQYF TGTGCCAGCAGCTTAGATCTAACCAGCGCCAGCTCCTACGAGCAGTACTTC
NA TRBJ2-7 TRBV10-3 many CAITNGHEQYF TGTGCCATCACGAACGGACACGAGCAGTACTTC